This T cell receptor (beta chain) was profiled in a study of early T cells in non-severe SARS-CoV-2 infection. Turning to the study itself: Chains were unpaired, as sequencing was done on bulk RNA from unsorted whole blood. Study-level findings and limits: CD4 and private specificities were missed by VDJdb matching, which favored anti-spike CD8 responses.

V gave up 3 bases and J gave up 0 bases, with 5 bases separating them. CDR3 length: 13 amino acids. Individual cDNA molecules were tagged with unique molecular identifiers. MiXCR, applied by TCRdb to the 5' RACE reads, yields one record per CDR3 protein. The sample comprises fewer than 60,000 distinct CDR3 sequences, over 3.5% of which are singletons, and around 6% rests with the top ten. This clonotype was recorded at least ten times. What it binds is unknown. The V gene is TRBV12-3 or TRBV12-4, the J gene TRBJ1-1; D remains unclear. The clonotype was recovered from an adult who was a healthcare worker with PCR-confirmed SARS-CoV-2 infection or an uninfected control (not recorded which). Sequenced sample: whole blood. CDR3 region: CASSFMMNTEAFF. The CDR3 nucleotides are TGTGCCAGCAGTTTCATGATGAACACTGAAGCTTTCTTT.